The 24 T cell receptor beta chains below all came from one sample that was sequenced in a study of blood T cell repertoires in COVID-19. This table comes from immunoSEQ multiplex PCR, and its TCRdb copy is limited to in-frame clones, with some not included. The profile covers 300,000 or so clones, with around 87% appearing a single time and around 8% taken by the ten largest. Input material: peripheral blood. The receptors come from a woman aged 50 to 60 who had recovered from COVID-19.

The chain uses TRBV6-6 and TRBJ2-1; 11 bases match TRBD1. The CDR3 contains 17 residues. From germline, CDR1 is MNHNY and CDR2 SVGAGI (reference sequence). V shed 5 bases and J 0 bases; nucleotides not matched to a gene: 6. CDR3 in DNA: TGTGCCAGCAGTCCCGGGACAGGGGGATTCTCCTACAATGAGCAGTTCTTC. Translated, it gives CASSPGTGGFSYNEQFF.

The chain uses TRBV7-9 and TRBJ1-2, with 8 bases fitting TRBD1. The CDR3 spans 13 residues. Unmatched junction bases numbered 6, after V lost 6 bases and J lost 6 bases. Germline V gene sequence: CDR1 SEHNR, CDR2 FQNEAQ (reference sequence). This CDR3 is CASRRTGNDGYTF. For the CDR3, the DNA is TGTGCCAGCAGGCGGACAGGGAACGATGGCTACACCTTC.

The chain employs TRBV6-5 and TRBJ1-3, with D perhaps TRBD1 (6 bases). Germline loops: CDR1 MNHEY, CDR2 SVGAGI. The V gene lost 6 bases and the J gene lost 0 bases, with 12 bases spanning the gap. The length of the CDR3 is 15 residues. CDR3 sequence reads: CASSRTGISGNTIYF. The CDR3 nucleotides are TGTGCCAGCAGCCGCACAGGGATCTCTGGAAACACCATATATTTT.

The chain uses TRBV11-2 and TRBJ2-4, with D unclear. The CDR3 has 15 residues. The V gene lost 5 bases and the J gene lost 1 base, with 12 bases spanning the gap. The germline gives CDR1 SGHAT, CDR2 FQNNGV. The CDR3 protein is CASSMAVGAKNIQYF. The CDR3 nucleotides are TGTGCCAGCAGCATGGCCGTCGGGGCCAAAAACATTCAGTACTTC.

The CDR3, as DNA: TGTGCCAGCAGCCCAGCGGGAGGGCCTTACGAGCAGTACTTC. It codes for CASSPAGGPYEQYF. This chain joins TRBV7-9 and TRBJ2-7, with 10 bases fitting TRBD2. Germline V CDR1 and CDR2: SEHNR, FQNEAQ (reference sequence). The CDR3 totals 14 residues. V shed 5 bases and J 4 bases; nucleotides not matched to a gene: 5.

This clone was counted a single time. The V gene is TRBV15, the J gene TRBJ2-1; a weak D match, TRBD2 (7 bases). V was clipped by 0 bases and J by 8 bases, with 23 bases between them. Germline values: CDR1 LNHNV, CDR2 YYDKDF (reference sequence). This CDR3 spans 18 amino acids. The CDR3 bases are TGTGCCACCAGCAGAGATTGGAGAACGGGGGGCCCCTCGGATGAGCAGTTCTTC. This sequence encodes CATSRDWRTGGPSDEQFF.

This chain links TRBV30 with TRBJ1-6; no definite D call. V gave up 2 bases and J gave up 11 bases, with 10 bases separating them. Germline V gene sequence: CDR1 GTSNPN, CDR2 SVGIG (reference sequence). The CDR3 runs 12 residues. This chain's CDR3 is CAWSPTETPLHF. The CDR3 coding sequence is TGTGCCTGGAGTCCGACTGAGACACCCCTCCACTTT.

This chain links TRBV7-9 with TRBJ2-3; D is possibly TRBD2 (6 bases). The CDR3 sequence is 15 residues long. V lost 8 bases and J lost 4, with 19 bases in between. The V gene's germline CDR1 is SEHNR and CDR2 FQNEAQ (reference sequence). DNA of the CDR3: TGTGCCAGCGCCCTAGCGCAAAATAGCGCAGATACGCAGTATTTT. Amino acids: CASALAQNSADTQYF. Full variable domain (missing parts from reference TRBV7-9 and TRBJ2-3): DTGVSQNPRHKITKRGQNVTFRCDPISEHNRLYWYRQTLGQGPEFLTYFQNEAQLEKSRLLSDRFSAERPKGSFSTLEIQRTEQGDSAMYLCASALAQNSADTQYFGPGTRLTVL.

This clone was counted at least ten times. V and J are TRBV4-3 and TRBJ1-6; D gene unclear. The CDR3 covers 14 residues. V dropped 1 base and J dropped 10 bases, with 11 bases sitting between them. Germline V lookup: CDR1 LGHNA, CDR2 YSLEER. CDR3 amino acids: CASSQVGRGSPLHF. The CDR3 region has the DNA TGCGCCAGCAGCCAAGTGGGCCGTGGCTCACCCCTCCACTTT.

This clone was counted only a few times. V gene TRBV9 combines with J gene TRBJ1-4; possible D gene TRBD1, 6 bases. The CDR3 has 14 amino acids. Trimming stripped 0 bases from V and 7 bases from J, with 10 bases between. Germline lookup yields CDR1 SGDLS and CDR2 YYNGEE. The CDR3 reads CASSVAGDVEKLFF. Written as DNA, the CDR3 is TGTGCCAGCAGCGTAGCAGGGGACGTTGAAAAACTGTTTTTT.

The chain links TRBV27 to TRBJ1-2; 11 bases line up with TRBD1. CDR1 is MNHEY, CDR2 SMNVEV, per germline (reference sequence). V shed 5 bases and J 7 bases; nucleotides not matched to a gene: 6. This CDR3 has 14 amino acids. CDR3 in amino acids: CASSPGQGGFGYTF. The CDR3 coding sequence is TGTGCCAGCAGTCCGGGACAGGGGGGTTTTGGCTACACCTTC.

This chain connects TRBV6-5 to TRBJ1-1; D is ambiguous. The germline CDR1 and CDR2 sequences are MNHEY and SVGAGI. The CDR3 has 16 amino acids. Trimming pared 0 bases from V and 3 bases from J, leaving 14 bases between. CDR3 bases: TGTGCCAGCAGTTACTCGAGGAGACGATCTTACACTGAAGCTTTCTTT. Its protein is CASSYSRRRSYTEAFF.

The rearrangement joins TRBV7-2 to TRBJ2-7; the match to TRBD1 covers 12 bases. Germline CDR1 reads SGHTA; CDR2 reads FQGNSA. CDR3 length: 14 residues. The J segment lost 2 bases and the V segment lost 4 bases, leaving 0 bases of the junction unmatched. CDR3 DNA: TGTGCCAGCAGCTGGGACAGGGGGCCCTACGAGCAGTACTTC. This encodes CASSWDRGPYEQYF.

This rearrangement joins TRBV28 to TRBJ2-4, with a tentative D call TRBD1 (5 bases). Trimming pared 2 bases from V and 1 base from J, leaving 24 bases between. Germline V gene data show CDR1 as MDHEN and CDR2 as SYDVKM. CDR3 length equals 20 residues. CDR3 in amino acids: CASSLTFLTSRGPAKNIQYF. The CDR3 DNA sequence: TGTGCCAGCAGTTTAACGTTCCTGACGAGTAGGGGCCCCGCCAAAAACATTCAGTACTTC.

This clone was seen only once. The chain joins TRBV11-2 to TRBJ2-3; 8 bases map to TRBD1. The germline V gene has CDR1 SGHAT and CDR2 FQNNGV. Losses at the gene ends were 5 bases for V and 6 bases for J; bases not matched to a gene: 10. This CDR3 contains 15 residues. The CDR3 loop is CASSTGTGAPDTQYF. The CDR3 region has the DNA TGTGCCAGCAGCACCGGGACAGGCGCACCTGATACGCAGTATTTT.

The chain carries TRBV4-3 and TRBJ1-2, with 11 nucleotides matching TRBD1. With 4 bases clipped from V and 5 bases from J, the junction kept 6 bases outside the gene matches. This CDR3 region has 15 residues. CDR1 is LGHNA, CDR2 YSLEER, per germline. The CDR3 sequence: CASSPGQGEGYGYTF. In nucleotides, the CDR3 is TGCGCCAGCAGCCCGGGACAGGGGGAGGGATATGGCTACACCTTC.

This chain uses TRBV7-2 with TRBJ2-7, with D perhaps matching TRBD1 (6 bases). This CDR3 is 14 amino acids long. V was shortened by 5 bases and J by 6 bases, with 17 bases between the two germline ends. The germline V gene encodes CDR1 SGHTA and CDR2 FQGNSA. CDR3 loop: CASSTRTPRGEQYF. The CDR3 DNA reads as TGTGCCAGCAGCACACGGACTCCCAGGGGCGAGCAGTACTTC.

DNA for the CDR3: TGTGCCAGCAGCTTAGCGGAGAGCATGAACACTGAAGCTTTCTTT. Its protein is CASSLAESMNTEAFF. The chain uses TRBV7-9 and TRBJ1-1; D not certain. This CDR3 is built from 15 residues. The germline V gene has CDR1 SEHNR and CDR2 FQNEAQ (reference sequence). Between the trimmed V and J ends, which lost 0 bases and 0 bases, there was a span of 8 bases.

The rearrangement links TRBV30 to TRBJ2-3; 11 positions match TRBD2. Germline CDR1 and CDR2: GTSNPN and SVGIG (reference sequence). With 8 bases clipped from V and 3 bases from J, the junction kept 4 bases outside the gene matches. This CDR3 has 13 residues. Written as DNA, the CDR3 is TGTGCCGGGCGGACTAGCGGGACAGATACGCAGTATTTT. This codes for CAGRTSGTDTQYF.

The CDR3 region has the DNA TGTGCCAGCAGGGGACAGGGGTTAGGGACCCAGTACTTC. This codes for CASRGQGLGTQYF. The V gene is TRBV28, the J gene TRBJ2-5, with 10 bases matching TRBD1. V shed 6 bases, J shed 7 bases, and the junction held 5 bases outside the gene matches. Germline V gives CDR1 MDHEN, CDR2 SYDVKM. The CDR3 extends over 13 amino acids.

The chain recombines TRBV7-2 with TRBJ1-3, with 7 bases lining up with TRBD1. The CDR3 has 16 amino acids. From germline, CDR1 is SGHTA and CDR2 FQGNSA. V was clipped by 5 bases and J by 0 bases; unmatched bases: 7. The CDR3 nucleotides read TGTGCCAGCAGCCCAGGGACAGCCTACTCTGGAAACACCATATATTTT. Encoded protein: CASSPGTAYSGNTIYF.

This chain connects TRBV3-1 (or the pseudogene TRBV3-2) to TRBJ2-3; 10 bases agree with TRBD2. With 5 bases clipped from V and 7 bases from J, the junction kept 9 bases outside the gene matches. CDR3 size: 15 residues. The germline V gene encodes CDR1 LGHDT and CDR2 YNNKEL (reference sequence). The CDR3 DNA reads TGTGCCAGCAGCGCCCTAGCGGGAGCTACTCATACGCAGTATTTT. This codes for CASSALAGATHTQYF.

The chain is built from TRBV10-3 and TRBJ2-5; TRBD2 agrees at 14 bases. Germline CDR1 is ENHRY and CDR2 is SYGVKD. Losses at the gene ends were 6 bases for V and 2 bases for J; bases not matched to a gene: 2. This CDR3 spans 15 amino acids. DNA for the CDR3: TGTGCCATCAGCCGACTAGCGGGGGGGCAAGAGACCCAGTACTTC. Protein: CAISRLAGGQETQYF.

The rearrangement links TRBV7-8 to TRBJ2-7; TRBD1 might be the D (6 bases). The length of the CDR3 is 15 residues. Germline CDR1 SGHVS, CDR2 FQNEAQ. Trimming pared 5 bases from V and 4 bases from J, leaving 18 bases between. In DNA form, the CDR3 reads TGTGCCAGCAGCCCCAGCGGTGGGGGCGGTTACGAGCAGTACTTC. Its translation: CASSPSGGGGYEQYF.